This T cell receptor (beta chain) derives from a study of blood T cell repertoires in COVID-19. On the study more broadly: PBMCs, B-cell-depleted T cells, or T cells were the source of the cDNA or gDNA that made up the material.

The CDR3 loop spans 13 amino acids. Germline CDR1 is SGHRS and CDR2 is YFSETQ. Trimming removed 0 bases from V and 6 bases from J, with 9 bases in between. Original methodology: Amplification of reference gene primers was used by the study to estimate nucleated cell counts. Sequencing used immunoSEQ multiplex PCR; TCRdb keeps in-frame clones, though not all of them. That table furnishes V, J and clone size, whereas the DNA furnished D and trimming. The sample includes fewer than 100,000 clones, around 87% of them seen just once. The chain joins TRBV5-1 to TRBJ1-2; no definite D call. This TCR came from a human donor in a cohort sampled during active COVID-19. The sequencing input was peripheral blood. The CDR3 protein is CASSLGGLDGYTF. DNA of the CDR3: TGCGCCAGCAGCTTGGGAGGGTTGGATGGCTACACCTTC.